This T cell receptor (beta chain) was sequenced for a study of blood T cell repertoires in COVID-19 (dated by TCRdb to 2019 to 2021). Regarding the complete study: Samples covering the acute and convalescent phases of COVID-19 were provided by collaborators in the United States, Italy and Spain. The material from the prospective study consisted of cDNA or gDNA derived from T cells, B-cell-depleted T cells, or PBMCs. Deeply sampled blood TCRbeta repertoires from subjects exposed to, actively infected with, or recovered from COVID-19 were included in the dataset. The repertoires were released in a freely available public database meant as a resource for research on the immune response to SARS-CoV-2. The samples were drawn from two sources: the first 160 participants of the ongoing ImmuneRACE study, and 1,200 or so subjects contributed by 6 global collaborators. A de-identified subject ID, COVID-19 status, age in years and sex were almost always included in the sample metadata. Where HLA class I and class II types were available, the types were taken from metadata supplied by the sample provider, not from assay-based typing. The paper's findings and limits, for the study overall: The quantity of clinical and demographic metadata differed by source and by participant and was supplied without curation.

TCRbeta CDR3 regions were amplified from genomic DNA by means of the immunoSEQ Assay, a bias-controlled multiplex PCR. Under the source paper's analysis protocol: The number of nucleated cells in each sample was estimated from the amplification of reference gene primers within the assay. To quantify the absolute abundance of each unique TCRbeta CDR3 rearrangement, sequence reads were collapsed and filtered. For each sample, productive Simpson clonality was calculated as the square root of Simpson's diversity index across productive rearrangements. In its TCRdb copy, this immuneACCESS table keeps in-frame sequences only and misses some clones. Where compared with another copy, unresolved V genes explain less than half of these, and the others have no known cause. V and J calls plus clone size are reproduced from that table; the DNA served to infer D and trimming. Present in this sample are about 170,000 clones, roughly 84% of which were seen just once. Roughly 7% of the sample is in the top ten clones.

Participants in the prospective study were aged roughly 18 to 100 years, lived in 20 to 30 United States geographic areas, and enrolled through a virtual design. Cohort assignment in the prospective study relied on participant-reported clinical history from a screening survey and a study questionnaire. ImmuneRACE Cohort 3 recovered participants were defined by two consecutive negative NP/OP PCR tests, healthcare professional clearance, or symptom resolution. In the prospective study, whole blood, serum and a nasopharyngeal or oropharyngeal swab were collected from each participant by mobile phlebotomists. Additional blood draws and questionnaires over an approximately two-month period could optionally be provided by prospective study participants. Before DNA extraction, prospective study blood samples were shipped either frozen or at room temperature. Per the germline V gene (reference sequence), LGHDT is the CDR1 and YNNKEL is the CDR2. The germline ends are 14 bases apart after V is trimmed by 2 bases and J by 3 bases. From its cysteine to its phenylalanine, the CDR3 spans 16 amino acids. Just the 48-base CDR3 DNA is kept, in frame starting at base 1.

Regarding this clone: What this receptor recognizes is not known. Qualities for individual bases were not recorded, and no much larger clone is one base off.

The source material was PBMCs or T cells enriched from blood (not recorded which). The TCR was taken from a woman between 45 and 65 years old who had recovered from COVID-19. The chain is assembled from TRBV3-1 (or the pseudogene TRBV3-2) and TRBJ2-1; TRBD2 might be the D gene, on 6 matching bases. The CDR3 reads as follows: CASSQYLGTLYNEQFF. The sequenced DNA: TGTGCCAGCAGCCAATACCTTGGGACTCTCTACAATGAGCAGTTCTTC.